These 20 T cell receptor beta chains share one sample of origin, sequenced in a study of T cell responses to AZD1222 COVID-19 vaccine. The repertoire was sequenced with immunoSEQ multiplex PCR; TCRdb's copy has only in-frame clones and lacks some. The sample lists approximately 150,000 clones, roughly 91% seen once, with around 1.4% in the top ten. The material sequenced was peripheral blood, taken on day 0 of AZD1222 vaccination. The origin of the receptors is an adult in good health.

The chain recombines TRBV18 with TRBJ2-1; 10 bases are a match to TRBD2. V was clipped by 6 bases and J by 7 bases; unmatched bases: 9. This CDR3 contains 15 residues. The germline V gene encodes CDR1 KGHSH and CDR2 LQKENI. CDR3 protein: CASSPGAGGQNEQFF. CDR3 DNA: TGTGCCAGCTCCCCAGGAGCGGGGGGGCAAAATGAGCAGTTCTTC.

This chain joins TRBV6-5 and TRBJ1-2; TRBD1 is a possible D gene (5 bases). This CDR3 spans 15 amino acids. Trimming shortened V by 6 bases and J by 8 bases, and 22 bases separated the two germline ends. The germline gives CDR1 MNHEY, CDR2 SVGAGI. The CDR3 spells CASRGSNRQRQGYTF. The CDR3 DNA is TGTGCCAGCAGGGGGAGCAACAGGCAGAGACAAGGCTACACCTTC.

V and J are TRBV14 and TRBJ2-5, with D possibly matching TRBD2 (6 bases). This CDR3 is 15 amino acids long. V lost 0 bases to trimming and J lost 5 bases, with 13 bases between them. The germline CDR1 and CDR2 sequences are SGHDN and FVKESK. Written as DNA, the CDR3 is TGTGCCAGCAGCCAAGAGCGGGGTATCCCGGAGACCCAGTACTTC. Protein: CASSQERGIPETQYF.

This sequence joins TRBV12-5 and TRBJ2-3; 11 nucleotides align to TRBD2. Germline values: CDR1 LGHNT, CDR2 FRNRAP. This CDR3 has 15 amino acids. Trimming removed 5 bases from V and 2 bases from J; junction bases left unmatched: 3. This chain's CDR3 is CASGRLAGFTDTQYF. The CDR3, as DNA: TGTGCTAGTGGTAGACTAGCGGGATTCACAGATACGCAGTATTTT.

The chain carries TRBV6-1 and TRBJ2-3, with no clear D. This CDR3 region has 17 residues. Between the trimmed V and J ends, which lost 0 bases and 0 bases, there was a span of 13 bases. CDR1 is MNHNS and CDR2 is SASEGT in the germline V gene. The CDR3 region has the DNA TGTGCCAGCAGTGAAGCGCGGATCCTTGGGAGCACAGATACGCAGTATTTT. As protein: CASSEARILGSTDTQYF.

The V and J genes are TRBV7-2 and TRBJ2-3; 15 bases line up with TRBD2. The CDR3 length is 17 residues. V gave up 5 bases and J gave up 2 bases; unmatched junction bases: 5. Germline loops: CDR1 SGHTA, CDR2 FQGNSA. The CDR3 loop reads CASSAGLAGGYTDTQYF. As DNA, the CDR3 is TGTGCCAGCAGCGCCGGACTAGCGGGGGGGTACACAGATACGCAGTATTTT. The full variable domain, its missing parts supplied by reference TRBV7-2 and TRBJ2-3, is GAGVSQSPSNKVTEKGKDVELRCDPISGHTALYWYRQSLGQGLEFLIYFQGNSAPDKSGLPSDRFSAERTGGSVSTLTIQRTQQEDSAVYLCASSAGLAGGYTDTQYFGPGTRLTVL.

The chain is built from TRBV20-1 and TRBJ1-4, with 9 bases identical to TRBD1. The CDR3 has 14 amino acids. V lost 3 bases, J lost 7 bases, and 6 bases stayed unmatched. Germline V gives CDR1 DFQATT, CDR2 SNEGSKA (reference sequence). The CDR3 sequence: CSASRGQGGEKLFF. The CDR3, as DNA: TGCAGTGCTAGTCGGGGACAGGGCGGTGAAAAACTGTTTTTT.

This clone was observed a single time. The rearrangement uses TRBV27 and TRBJ2-3; TRBD2 is a possible D gene (6 bases). The germline gives CDR1 MNHEY, CDR2 SMNVEV (reference sequence). The length of the CDR3 is 13 residues. Trimming took off 5 bases at V and 8 bases at J, with 14 bases between the two ends. CDR3 in amino acids: CASSPSSAGTQYF. The CDR3 DNA is TGTGCCAGCAGTCCCTCTAGCGCAGGTACGCAGTATTTT.

The chain links TRBV5-1 to TRBJ1-1; the D is unclear. With 4 bases removed from V and 4 bases from J, the gap between germline ends came to 14 bases. The germline CDR1 and CDR2 sequences are SGHRS and YFSETQ. This CDR3 is 14 amino acids long. This chain's CDR3 is CASSLGGSSTEAFF. DNA for the CDR3: TGCGCCAGCAGCCTCGGAGGTAGCTCCACTGAAGCTTTCTTT.

The chain is built from TRBV5-1 and TRBJ1-4; the D is unclear. CDR1 and CDR2 (germline): SGHRS, YFSETQ. This CDR3 is 14 amino acids long. The V gene lost 0 bases and the J gene lost 2 bases, with 5 bases spanning the gap. CDR3 coding DNA: TGCGCCAGCAGCTTGGGCCAGACTAATGAAAAACTGTTTTTT. It specifies CASSLGQTNEKLFF.

The chain links TRBV27 to TRBJ1-2; D is unclear. Germline lookup yields CDR1 MNHEY and CDR2 SMNVEV (reference sequence). V lost 0 bases to trimming and J lost 5 bases, with 10 bases between them. CDR3 length: 14 residues. This chain's CDR3 is CASSLSLAGYGYTF. In DNA form, the CDR3 reads TGTGCCAGCAGTTTATCGTTGGCGGGGTATGGCTACACCTTC.

This clone appeared a single time. The V and J genes are TRBV6-5 and TRBJ2-3; TRBD2 aligns across 11 bases. Germline V CDR1 and CDR2: MNHEY, SVGAGI. The CDR3 is 15 residues long. J lost 3 bases, V lost 6 bases, and 5 bases had no gene match. Here the CDR3 DNA reads TGTGCCAGCAGCCTAGCGGGGGGCGGGACAGATACGCAGTATTTT. The encoded protein is CASSLAGGGTDTQYF.

The V call is TRBV6-6, the J call TRBJ1-1; tentative D call: TRBD1 (5 bases). The ends were cut back, 6 bases at V and 6 bases at J, with 8 bases in the middle. The germline V gene has CDR1 MNHNY and CDR2 SVGAGI (reference sequence). The CDR3 is 11 amino acids. The CDR3 spells CASRWGAEAFF. The CDR3 bases are TGTGCCAGCAGGTGGGGGGCTGAAGCTTTCTTT.

CDR3 sequence: CASSLAANPGKTQYF. Written as DNA, the CDR3 is TGTGCCAGCAGTTTGGCAGCTAACCCCGGGAAGACCCAGTACTTC. The chain recombines TRBV27 with TRBJ2-5; tentatively, D is TRBD2 (5 bases). The CDR3 totals 15 residues. Germline CDR1 is MNHEY and CDR2 is SMNVEV (reference sequence). The V end was cut by 3 bases, the J end by 6 bases, with 17 bases between.

The chain couples TRBV5-1 to TRBJ2-3; possibly TRBD2 for D (6 bases). Germline V gene data show CDR1 as SGHRS and CDR2 as YFSETQ. Trimming pared 7 bases from V and 2 bases from J, leaving 14 bases between. CDR3 length equals 14 residues. This CDR3 reads CASGTGGSTDTQYF. As DNA, the CDR3 is TGCGCCAGCGGGACCGGGGGATCCACAGATACGCAGTATTTT. Full variable domain (missing parts from reference TRBV5-1 and TRBJ2-3): KAGVTQTPRYLIKTRGQQVTLSCSPISGHRSVSWYQQTPGQGLQFLFEYFSETQRNKGNFPGRFSGRQFSNSRSEMNVSTLELGDSALYLCASGTGGSTDTQYFGPGTRLTVL.

CDR3 nucleotide sequence: TGCGCCAGCAGCCAAGATCTAAGCGGGAGGAATCAGCCCCAGCATTTT. Amino acids: CASSQDLSGRNQPQHF. This chain joins TRBV4-3 and TRBJ1-5; D is undetermined. CDR1 is LGHNA, CDR2 YSLEER, per germline. Trimming stripped 0 bases from V and 4 bases from J, with 13 bases between. This CDR3 is built from 16 residues.

The genes are TRBV6-1 and TRBJ2-7; 12 nucleotides line up with TRBD2. J lost 7 bases, V lost 3 bases, and 16 bases had no gene match. The CDR3 covers 18 residues. CDR1 is MNHNS, CDR2 SASEGT, per germline. CDR3 sequence reads: CASSDLLAGGGSFQEQYF. The DNA of the CDR3 is TGTGCCAGCAGTGACCTACTAGCGGGAGGCGGCTCTTTCCAGGAGCAGTACTTC.

In this sample, this clone turned up once. V gene TRBV6-5 combines with J gene TRBJ2-2; D is possibly TRBD1 (6 bases). V dropped 4 bases and J dropped 8 bases, with 17 bases sitting between them. This CDR3 is built from 15 residues. Looked up from germline, CDR1 is MNHEY and CDR2 is SVGAGI. DNA for the CDR3: TGTGCCAGCAGTTCCTACACAGGGCTTGGGGGGGAGCTGTTTTTT. Translation gives CASSSYTGLGGELFF.

V and J are TRBV5-1 and TRBJ2-7; 8 bases are shared with TRBD2. The CDR3 consists of 14 residues. Germline lookup yields CDR1 SGHRS and CDR2 YFSETQ. J gave up 2 bases and V 4 bases, and 5 bases lay outside the gene matches. The CDR3 region is CASSPRGGTYEQYF. DNA for the CDR3: TGCGCCAGCAGCCCCCGGGGGGGGACCTACGAGCAGTACTTC.

The CDR3 is CASGLGPDEQYF. The CDR3 DNA reads as TGTGCTAGTGGTTTAGGCCCCGACGAGCAGTACTTC. The chain carries TRBV12-5 and TRBJ2-7; D is ambiguous. The V and J ends lost 3 bases and 5 bases respectively, with 8 bases between them. Germline V lookup: CDR1 LGHNT, CDR2 FRNRAP. There are 12 residues in the CDR3.